The rows below give T cell receptor beta chains drawn from one sample of a study of response to subunit inactivated influenza vaccine. TCRdb used MiXCR to reprocess the RT-PCR reads, holding one entry per CDR3 protein. Counted here are about 520,000 distinct CDR3 sequences, around 7.7% occurring once; the ten biggest clones make up 13%. Sequencing was performed on PBMCs from blood, taken roughly 24 months after vaccination. These receptors all stem from a man aged 50-75 years who received an inactivated influenza vaccine. The CDR3 runs from the conserved cysteine through the conserved F or W. The order of the fields is D gene, V gene, J gene, clone size, CDR3 DNA, CDR3 protein. A D gene is named only where the DNA matches it firmly. The size field is filled for only some rows; it gives once, few, many or a size class.

TRBD1	TRBV11-2	TRBJ1-1	-	TGTGCCAGCAGCTCGGGACAGGGTGAAACTGAAGCTTTCTTT	CASSSGQGETEAFF
TRBD2	TRBV7-9	TRBJ2-1	few	TGTGCCAGCAGCTCATTTCGGGGGGGCTCCTACAATGAGCAGTTCTTC	CASSSFRGGSYNEQFF
TRBD2	TRBV5-6	TRBJ2-5	many	TGTGCCAGCAGCTTCGCGGGAGGGTACCAAGAGACCCAGTACTTC	CASSFAGGYQETQYF
TRBD1	TRBV10-3	TRBJ2-3	many	TGTGCCATCAGCCCGGGACAGGGCGTAGATACGCAGTATTTT	CAISPGQGVDTQYF
-	TRBV6-1	TRBJ2-2	few	TGTGCCAGCAGCACGTCGGGTGCGAACACCGGGGAGCTGTTTTTT	CASSTSGANTGELFF
-	TRBV6-5	TRBJ2-7	few	TGTGCCAGCAGTTATACCTATTTTAGCTCCTACGAGCAGTACTTC	CASSYTYFSSYEQYF
-	TRBV6-5	TRBJ2-3	many	TGTGCCAGCAGTTACGGGGGGCCCTACACAGATACGCAGTATTTT	CASSYGGPYTDTQYF
TRBD2	TRBV11-2	TRBJ2-2	-	TGTGCCAGCAGCCCGGTAGCGGGGCCCACCGGGGAGCTGTTTTTT	CASSPVAGPTGELFF
-	TRBV7-9	TRBJ2-1	many	TGTGCCAGCAGCTTAGACTTGGAGGGGGAGCAGTTCTTC	CASSLDLEGEQFF
-	TRBV5-1	TRBJ1-1	few	TGCGCCAGCAGCTTGGGTGGTAGGCAAAAGAACACTGAAGCTTTCTTT	CASSLGGRQKNTEAFF
TRBD2	TRBV6-1	TRBJ2-5	few	TGTGCCAGCAGCCTAGCGGGGGGGTTGAATTTTGAGACCCAGTACTTC	CASSLAGGLNFETQYF
-	TRBV6-6	TRBJ2-5	few	TGTGCCGTTACCCGGGACATACAAGAGACCCAGTACTTC	CAVTRDIQETQYF
-	TRBV7-2	TRBJ1-1	few	TGTGCCAGCAGCCAACAGGCATTGAACACTGAAGCTTTCTTT	CASSQQALNTEAFF
-	TRBV20-1	TRBJ2-4	few	TGCAGTGCCGAGATAGGCTGGTCCAAAAACATTCAGTACTTC	CSAEIGWSKNIQYF
-	TRBV10-3	TRBJ2-7	-	TGTGCCATCAGTGAGTCTCAGGTGGGGCACGAGCAGTACTTC	CAISESQVGHEQYF
-	TRBV4-3	TRBJ1-2	-	TGCGCCAGCAGCCTCCACCCCAACTATGGCTACACCTTC	CASSLHPNYGYTF
TRBD1	TRBV5-1	TRBJ2-1	many	TGCGCCAGCAGCTTGTCCCCTCTGGGACAGGGGGGCTGGAATGAGCAGTTCTTC	CASSLSPLGQGGWNEQFF
-	TRBV7-9	TRBJ1-4	-	TGTGCCAGCAGCTTAGCACCCGGGACGCTGTTTTTT	CASSLAPGTLFF
-	TRBV20-1	TRBJ1-1	few	TGCAGTGCTAGAGGAGGGGGTTGGAACACTGAAGCTTTCTTT	CSARGGGWNTEAFF
-	TRBV7-2	TRBJ2-7	-	TGTGCCAGCAGCTTATCTCCAGGGTCCTCCTACGAGCAGTACTTC	CASSLSPGSSYEQYF
TRBD1	TRBV6-1	TRBJ1-2	many	TGTGCCAGCAGGGGGACAGGACGTAACTATGGCTACACCTTC	CASRGTGRNYGYTF
-	TRBV5-5	TRBJ2-5	-	TGTGCCAGCAGCTTGGATCCGGTCCAGGGGGGGGAGACCCAGTACTTC	CASSLDPVQGGETQYF
-	TRBV12-3/TRBV12-4	TRBJ2-4	many	TGTGCCAGCAGTTTTACGAACACCGAAAACATTCAGTACTTC	CASSFTNTENIQYF
-	TRBV20-1	TRBJ2-2	-	TGCAGTGCTAGCCCGGGGGCAAGCGTCACCGGGGAGCTGTTTTTT	CSASPGASVTGELFF
-	TRBV2	TRBJ1-3	many	TGTGCCAGCACCAACTCTGGAAACACCATATATTTT	CASTNSGNTIYF
-	TRBV6-5	TRBJ1-1	-	TGTGCCAGCAGTTATATCGACGGGGGGAGGACTGAAGCTTTCTTT	CASSYIDGGRTEAFF
-	TRBV30	TRBJ1-4	-	TGTGCCTGGAGTGTAAGGGGGGGAGGTGAAAAACTGTTTTTT	CAWSVRGGGEKLFF
-	TRBV20-1	TRBJ2-3	-	TGCAGTGCTAACCCGGGGCTGAGCACAGATACGCAGTATTTT	CSANPGLSTDTQYF
-	TRBV12-3/TRBV12-4	TRBJ1-1	-	TGTGCCAGCAGTTTTACAGGGAGGAACACTGAAGCTTTCTTT	CASSFTGRNTEAFF
-	TRBV27	TRBJ2-5	-	TGTGCCAGCAGTTTTCCCCGCCCGAGGGACCAAGAGACCCAGTACTTC	CASSFPRPRDQETQYF
-	TRBV30	TRBJ2-7	-	TGTGCCTGGAAATTAGGTCCAGGGTCCTACGAGCAGTACTTC	CAWKLGPGSYEQYF
TRBD2	TRBV5-1	TRBJ2-2	many	TGCGCCAGCAGAACACTAGCGGAGAACACCGGGGAGCTGTTTTTT	CASRTLAENTGELFF
TRBD1	TRBV18	TRBJ1-4	-	TGTGCCAGCTCACCAGGGGACAGGGTTAATGAAAAACTGTTTTTT	CASSPGDRVNEKLFF
-	TRBV29-1	TRBJ1-2	many	TGCAGCGTTGCCGGGAACGGCTACACCTTC	CSVAGNGYTF
TRBD1	TRBV29-1	TRBJ2-1	few	TGCAGCGTCCCGGGACAGGGGGCGCGTTACAATGAGCAGTTCTTC	CSVPGQGARYNEQFF
TRBD1	TRBV7-2	TRBJ1-2	-	TGTGCCAGCAGCTACGACAGGGGGCCCTATGGCTACACCTTC	CASSYDRGPYGYTF
-	TRBV15	TRBJ2-1	-	TGTGCCACCAGCGAAATGGCAGGCGCCTACAATGAGCAGTTCTTC	CATSEMAGAYNEQFF
-	TRBV20-1	TRBJ2-1	few	TGCAGTGCTAGAGATACCCTTGATAGCTCCTACAATGAGCAGTTCTTC	CSARDTLDSSYNEQFF
TRBD1	TRBV6-1	TRBJ1-4	-	TGTGCCAGCAGAACCGGGACAGGGTTCCGAAAACTGTTTTTT	CASRTGTGFRKLFF
-	TRBV20-1	TRBJ1-1	few	TGCAGTGCCCGCGGGACAACCCATCCTGAAGCTTTCTTT	CSARGTTHPEAFF
TRBD1	TRBV7-2	TRBJ1-4	-	TGTGCCAGCAGCTTACGTGCAGGGGGTAGTGAAAAACTGTTTTTT	CASSLRAGGSEKLFF
TRBD2	TRBV20-1	TRBJ2-1	many	TGCAGTGCTAGAGGGACTAGCGGGACCGGCAATGAGCAGTTCTTC	CSARGTSGTGNEQFF
TRBD1	TRBV4-1	TRBJ2-7	-	TGCGCCAGCAGCCAATGGGACAGGGGCTACGAGCAGTACTTC	CASSQWDRGYEQYF
-	TRBV9	TRBJ1-2	few	TGTGCCAGCAGCGGAGACAGGTACTATGGCTACACCTTC	CASSGDRYYGYTF
-	TRBV6-5	TRBJ2-3	few	TGTGCCAGCAGTTACTACCGATACACAGATACGCAGTATTTT	CASSYYRYTDTQYF
-	TRBV7-2	TRBJ2-7	many	TGTGCCAGCAGCCCCTCCCCCTACGAGCAGTACTTC	CASSPSPYEQYF
-	TRBV6-2/TRBV6-3	TRBJ2-1	few	TGTGCCAGCAGTGACGGGGGGCCGAGGTTCTTC	CASSDGGPRFF
-	TRBV28	TRBJ2-7	few	TGTGCCAGCAGTTCCCCTTCAGGGGAGTTGGTATCCTACGAGCAGTACTTC	CASSSPSGELVSYEQYF
-	TRBV12-3/TRBV12-4	TRBJ2-3	many	TGTGCCAGCAGTTTTGGCGTAGGGACCAAGGATACGCAGTATTTT	CASSFGVGTKDTQYF
-	TRBV12-3/TRBV12-4	TRBJ2-7	many	TGTGCCAGCAGTTTAAGGTGGGGGAACCCTTTGGAGCAGTACTTC	CASSLRWGNPLEQYF